Listed below are T cell receptor beta chains from one sample, sequenced in a study of T cells in Graves' hyperthyroidism and ophthalmopathy. TCRdb passed the multiplex PCR reads through MiXCR, listing each CDR3 protein once. Of 450,000 to 700,000 distinct CDR3 sequences in the sample, around 42% were seen once. Sequencing was carried out using peripheral blood or thyroid tissue (not recorded which). These receptors were collected from a woman younger than 35 with Graves' hyperthyroidism. CDR3s include the opening cysteine and the closing phenylalanine or tryptophan. The order of the fields is CDR3 DNA, CDR3 protein, V gene, J gene, D gene, clone size. The D gene is left open where the match is weak. The size entry is marked missing in some rows and otherwise reads once, few, many or a size class.

CDR3nt: TGTGCCAGCAGCTTAGAGAGGGACTCCATCAGGTACTTC; CDR3aa: CASSLERDSIRYF; v_gene: TRBV5-8; j_gene: TRBJ2-7; d_gene: NA; abundance: NA
CDR3nt: TGTGCCAGCTCACCACCGATCCCTGACACAGATCAAGAGACCCAGTACTTC; CDR3aa: CASSPPIPDTDQETQYF; v_gene: TRBV18; j_gene: TRBJ2-5; d_gene: NA; abundance: NA
CDR3nt: TGTGCCAGCAGCGTAATCACAATCGAGCAGTACTTC; CDR3aa: CASSVITIEQYF; v_gene: TRBV11-2; j_gene: TRBJ2-7; d_gene: NA; abundance: many
CDR3nt: TGTGCCAGCAGTTTGCGAGAGGACCTGACTTTC; CDR3aa: CASSLREDLTF; v_gene: TRBV7-9; j_gene: TRBJ2-6; d_gene: NA; abundance: NA
CDR3nt: TGTGCCAGCAGGCAACTGGGTTCACCCCTCCACTTT; CDR3aa: CASRQLGSPLHF; v_gene: TRBV12-3/TRBV12-4; j_gene: TRBJ1-6; d_gene: NA; abundance: many
CDR3nt: TGTGCCAGTATGTGGGACAGGGGATTGAACACTGAAGCTTTCTTT; CDR3aa: CASMWDRGLNTEAFF; v_gene: TRBV19; j_gene: TRBJ1-1; d_gene: TRBD1; abundance: many
CDR3nt: TGCGCCAGCAGCCCCCAGGGAGGCGGCTACACCTTC; CDR3aa: CASSPQGGGYTF; v_gene: TRBV4-1; j_gene: TRBJ1-2; d_gene: NA; abundance: many
CDR3nt: TGTGCCAGCGTAGTAGGACCGGGGAACACTGAAGCTTTCTTT; CDR3aa: CASVVGPGNTEAFF; v_gene: TRBV12-3/TRBV12-4; j_gene: TRBJ1-1; d_gene: NA; abundance: NA
CDR3nt: TGCAGTGGAAGACAGGGGGCTACTGGGGATTATGGCTACACCTTC; CDR3aa: CSGRQGATGDYGYTF; v_gene: TRBV20-1; j_gene: TRBJ1-2; d_gene: TRBD1; abundance: NA
CDR3nt: TGTGCCAGCAGCATGGACAGGGTTGCGGAGACCCAGTACTTC; CDR3aa: CASSMDRVAETQYF; v_gene: TRBV7-6; j_gene: TRBJ2-5; d_gene: TRBD1; abundance: NA
CDR3nt: TGTGCCAGCAGCCAAGCACGGGACAGGCGAGAGACCCAGTACTTC; CDR3aa: CASSQARDRRETQYF; v_gene: TRBV3-1; j_gene: TRBJ2-5; d_gene: TRBD1; abundance: NA
CDR3nt: TGTGCCAGCAGCTCCGCACCGCCAACGGGAGATGTAAAGACCCAGTACTTC; CDR3aa: CASSSAPPTGDVKTQYF; v_gene: TRBV7-8; j_gene: TRBJ2-5; d_gene: NA; abundance: once
CDR3nt: TGTGCCAGCCCTACGAAAGGACTAGCAGACGAGACTAGCACAGATACGCGGTATTTT; CDR3aa: CASPTKGLADETSTDTRYF; v_gene: TRBV2; j_gene: TRBJ2-3; d_gene: TRBD2; abundance: NA
CDR3nt: TGCGCCAGCAGCTTAGCGTCGGGAAGGGTTCCCTACGAGCAGTACTTC; CDR3aa: CASSLASGRVPYEQYF; v_gene: TRBV7-3; j_gene: TRBJ2-7; d_gene: NA; abundance: NA
CDR3nt: TGTGCCGTCACCCCCGGGACCGAGGGTGAAAAACTGTTTTTT; CDR3aa: CAVTPGTEGEKLFF; v_gene: TRBV7-2; j_gene: TRBJ1-4; d_gene: NA; abundance: many
CDR3nt: TGTGCCACCAGTGATGCCGGGGGGTCCTACAATGAGCAGTTCTTC; CDR3aa: CATSDAGGSYNEQFF; v_gene: TRBV24-1; j_gene: TRBJ2-1; d_gene: TRBD2; abundance: NA
CDR3nt: TGTGCCAGCAGCTTCGGACTAGCGGGAGACCATGAGCATTTT; CDR3aa: CASSFGLAGDHEHF; v_gene: TRBV7-3; j_gene: TRBJ1-5; d_gene: NA; abundance: NA
CDR3nt: TGTGCCATCAGCGTCCTACACGGGGCCTACGAGCAGTACTTC; CDR3aa: CAISVLHGAYEQYF; v_gene: TRBV10-3; j_gene: TRBJ2-7; d_gene: NA; abundance: NA
CDR3nt: TGTGCCAGCAGCCAATGGGGGACGGGTCCGTTCTTC; CDR3aa: CASSQWGTGPFF; v_gene: TRBV14; j_gene: TRBJ2-5; d_gene: NA; abundance: NA
CDR3nt: TGTGCCAGCAGCTTACGACTGCTGACTAAGCGTGAAAAACTGTTTTTT; CDR3aa: CASSLRLLTKREKLFF; v_gene: TRBV7-9; j_gene: TRBJ1-4; d_gene: NA; abundance: many
CDR3nt: TGTGCCAGTAGTATAGGGGCGGACCATCAAGAGACCCAGTACTTC; CDR3aa: CASSIGADHQETQYF; v_gene: TRBV19; j_gene: TRBJ2-5; d_gene: NA; abundance: many
CDR3nt: TGTGCCAGCAGTTACGCGACAGGGGCAGGGGGCACAGATACGCAGTATTTT; CDR3aa: CASSYATGAGGTDTQYF; v_gene: TRBV6-5; j_gene: TRBJ2-3; d_gene: TRBD1; abundance: NA
CDR3nt: TGTGCCACCAGCAGAGGGACGGGGAAAAATCAGCCCCAGCATTTT; CDR3aa: CATSRGTGKNQPQHF; v_gene: TRBV15; j_gene: TRBJ1-5; d_gene: NA; abundance: many
CDR3nt: TGTGCCAGCAGTGTCCCGGGACAGTTCTCCTACGAGCAGTACTTC; CDR3aa: CASSVPGQFSYEQYF; v_gene: TRBV7-6; j_gene: TRBJ2-7; d_gene: TRBD1; abundance: NA
CDR3nt: TGCGCCAGCATTTGGAGGGCCGGCACCGGGGAGCTGTTTTTT; CDR3aa: CASIWRAGTGELFF; v_gene: TRBV4-1; j_gene: TRBJ2-2; d_gene: NA; abundance: NA
CDR3nt: TGTGCCAGCAGCCCCCCAGGAGTAGAGGTGAACACTGAAGCTTTCTTT; CDR3aa: CASSPPGVEVNTEAFF; v_gene: TRBV3-1; j_gene: TRBJ1-1; d_gene: NA; abundance: NA
CDR3nt: TGTGCCAGCAGTCCATCCGGACTAGCGGGGGAGTTGTTCAACGAGCAGTACTTC; CDR3aa: CASSPSGLAGELFNEQYF; v_gene: TRBV12-3/TRBV12-4; j_gene: TRBJ2-7; d_gene: TRBD2; abundance: NA
CDR3nt: TGTGCCAGCAGCGGTGGGACTTCCGTTGTTACCGGGGAGCTGTTTTTT; CDR3aa: CASSGGTSVVTGELFF; v_gene: TRBV9; j_gene: TRBJ2-2; d_gene: NA; abundance: many
CDR3nt: TGCAGCGTAGATGTGGCTAGCCGGTCCTACGAGCAGTACTTC; CDR3aa: CSVDVASRSYEQYF; v_gene: TRBV29-1; j_gene: TRBJ2-7; d_gene: NA; abundance: NA
CDR3nt: TGCAGCTCACCGCGGGACAGCCACTATGGCTACACCTTC; CDR3aa: CSSPRDSHYGYTF; v_gene: TRBV29-1; j_gene: TRBJ1-2; d_gene: TRBD1; abundance: NA
CDR3nt: TGCGCCAGCAGCACCGGGACAGGGCAAGAGACCCAGTACTTC; CDR3aa: CASSTGTGQETQYF; v_gene: TRBV5-1; j_gene: TRBJ2-5; d_gene: TRBD1; abundance: many
CDR3nt: TGTGCCACCAGTGACGAGGGACTTAGCACCCAGTACTTC; CDR3aa: CATSDEGLSTQYF; v_gene: TRBV24-1; j_gene: TRBJ2-5; d_gene: NA; abundance: NA
CDR3nt: TGTGCCAGCAGCGATCGGACAGGAAGCTCCTATAATTCACCCCTCCACTTT; CDR3aa: CASSDRTGSSYNSPLHF; v_gene: TRBV13; j_gene: TRBJ1-6; d_gene: TRBD1; abundance: many
CDR3nt: TGTGCCAGCAGTCTGGTAATCAATGAGCAGTTCTTC; CDR3aa: CASSLVINEQFF; v_gene: TRBV11-1; j_gene: TRBJ2-1; d_gene: NA; abundance: NA
CDR3nt: TGTGCCACCAGTGATTCCACATACATCCAAGAGACCCAGTACTTC; CDR3aa: CATSDSTYIQETQYF; v_gene: TRBV24-1; j_gene: TRBJ2-5; d_gene: NA; abundance: many
CDR3nt: TGTGCCAGCATCAACAAGGGGGGACTTAATGGCTACACCTTC; CDR3aa: CASINKGGLNGYTF; v_gene: TRBV2; j_gene: TRBJ1-2; d_gene: NA; abundance: many
CDR3nt: TGCAGCGTTGATTCAGCTAACTATGGCTACACCTTC; CDR3aa: CSVDSANYGYTF; v_gene: TRBV29-1; j_gene: TRBJ1-2; d_gene: NA; abundance: few
CDR3nt: TGTGCCAGCAGCCCCTATGAGCCTGGGGCCAACGTCCTGACTTTC; CDR3aa: CASSPYEPGANVLTF; v_gene: TRBV7-3; j_gene: TRBJ2-6; d_gene: NA; abundance: many
CDR3nt: TGCAGTGCTAGAGATTCGCGGAGAAGCGAGGGGTGGAAGACCCAGTACTTC; CDR3aa: CSARDSRRSEGWKTQYF; v_gene: TRBV20-1; j_gene: TRBJ2-5; d_gene: NA; abundance: many
CDR3nt: TGCGCCAGCAGCTTGGATCCAGGAAATTCACCCCTCCACTTT; CDR3aa: CASSLDPGNSPLHF; v_gene: TRBV5-1; j_gene: TRBJ1-6; d_gene: NA; abundance: many
CDR3nt: TGCGCCAGCAGCGTGGGACAGGGGATGAACGAGCAGTACTTC; CDR3aa: CASSVGQGMNEQYF; v_gene: TRBV4-1; j_gene: TRBJ2-7; d_gene: TRBD1; abundance: many
CDR3nt: TGTGCCACCAGTGATTTGGAGTGTCTACAAGGGCTCAATCAGCCCCAGCATTTT; CDR3aa: CATSDLECLQGLNQPQHF; v_gene: TRBV24-1; j_gene: TRBJ1-5; d_gene: NA; abundance: NA
CDR3nt: TGTGCCACAACACGGGGGGGGAACACTGAAGCTTTCTTT; CDR3aa: CATTRGGNTEAFF; v_gene: TRBV2; j_gene: TRBJ1-1; d_gene: NA; abundance: many
CDR3nt: TGTGCCAGCAAATCTAGCGCTTACACAGATACGCAGTATTTT; CDR3aa: CASKSSAYTDTQYF; v_gene: TRBV7-2; j_gene: TRBJ2-3; d_gene: NA; abundance: NA
CDR3nt: TGCAGCGTCCAAAGGGGCTGGGGAACGGTTGGCTACACCTTC; CDR3aa: CSVQRGWGTVGYTF; v_gene: TRBV29-1; j_gene: TRBJ1-2; d_gene: NA; abundance: NA
CDR3nt: TGCAGTGCTAGGGGGACACCAACTAATGAAAAACTGTTTTTT; CDR3aa: CSARGTPTNEKLFF; v_gene: TRBV20-1; j_gene: TRBJ1-4; d_gene: NA; abundance: few
CDR3nt: TGTGCCATCAGGACAGGGACGAACACTGAAGCTTTCTTT; CDR3aa: CAIRTGTNTEAFF; v_gene: TRBV2; j_gene: TRBJ1-1; d_gene: TRBD1; abundance: NA
CDR3nt: TGTGCCAGCTCACCACATCCAGCGGGAGCTGGCGGGGAGCTGTTTTTT; CDR3aa: CASSPHPAGAGGELFF; v_gene: TRBV18; j_gene: TRBJ2-2; d_gene: TRBD2; abundance: NA
CDR3nt: TGTGCCTGCACACTAGCGGGAGAAGGCTACGAGCAGTACTTC; CDR3aa: CACTLAGEGYEQYF; v_gene: TRBV30; j_gene: TRBJ2-7; d_gene: TRBD2; abundance: NA
CDR3nt: TGTGCCACCAGCAGAGATCAGGGGGCGGGGGAGCAGTACTTC; CDR3aa: CATSRDQGAGEQYF; v_gene: TRBV15; j_gene: TRBJ2-7; d_gene: TRBD1; abundance: NA
CDR3nt: TGTGCCAGCAGCGACGGGACAGGGGGCCATCAGCCCCAGCATTTT; CDR3aa: CASSDGTGGHQPQHF; v_gene: TRBV9; j_gene: TRBJ1-5; d_gene: TRBD1; abundance: NA